This T cell receptor (beta chain) was sequenced during a study of memory CD4+ T cells and cytomegalovirus serostatus (dated by TCRdb to the late 2010s). Looking at the study overall: The approximately 35 healthy Belgian adults in the cohort included 9 who were CMV seropositive and roughly 24 who were CMV seronegative. To replicate a published TCR-based CMV serostatus classifier, the study sequenced CD4+ memory TCRbeta repertoires from a Belgian cohort whose cytomegalovirus serostatus was known. What the work shows at the level of the full study, not this receptor alone: Of around 160 previously reported CMV-associated TCRbeta sequences, 67 appeared in the CD4+ memory repertoires, each in one to five individuals. Unlike the original study, which covered naive and memory CD4+ and CD8+ populations, the Belgian study sequenced only CD4+CD45RO+ memory cells. CMV serostatus prediction reached a median bootstrapped AUC of approximately 0.96 with the original framework and just under 0.93 with a US-trained random forest. The results were interpreted as suggesting that the CMV-associated TCR signature is mostly present in the CD4+ memory repertoire. On the Belgian cohort, the classifier built on the original framework reached a median bootstrapped AUC of about 0.95, with a 95% CI of 0.76-1.00.

The Quick-DNA Microprep Kit was used to extract genomic DNA from the sorted cells. Amplification of TCRbeta DNA was done with the immunoSEQ hsTCRbeta kit, following the protocol from the manufacturer. TCRbeta libraries were sequenced on an Illumina MiSeq instrument. The original pipeline was this. After out-of-frame sequences were removed, some 2 million distinct TCRbeta sequences remained, averaging around 67,000 per individual. Each individual was scored according to the count of 164 previously reported CMV-associated TCRbeta sequences and the total productive distinct TCRbeta count. A beta-binomial model was reimplemented in Python, and scikit-learn random forests with default parameters were trained on US cohort data. On the Belgian cohort, classifier performance was reported as the median AUC, along with percentile confidence intervals, across 10,000 bootstrap iterations. TCRdb limited this immuneACCESS table to in-frame rearrangements with V and J called. A share of clones is missing; checked studies link under half to unresolved V genes, and the rest is unexplained. That table gives V, J and clone size, and the DNA gave D and trimming. The sample table records about 67,000 clones; roughly three quarters of these occur just once. The top ten clonotypes cover around 5% of the sample.

Single viable CD3+CD4+CD8-CD45RO+ cells were sorted as memory CD4+ T cells on a FACSAria II. CMV serostatus was assessed using a Roche Elecsys assay, by which serum IgG against CMV pp150, pp28, p38 and p52 was detected. After the samples were thawed, total CD4+ T cells were enriched through positive selection using CD4 magnetic microbeads. The samples came from a different study that was designed specifically to examine the CD4+ T cell memory repertoire. Peripheral blood mononuclear cells were isolated and cryopreserved according to standard operating procedures, and serum was kept at -80 degrees C. The staining relied on CD3-PerCP (BW264/56), CD4-APC (RPA-T4), CD45RO-PE (UCHT1) and CD8-Pacific Orange (3B5) antibodies, and Sytox blue was used to exclude non-viable cells. Comments on this clone: Its antigen remains unidentified. Base-call qualities are not available, and no considerably larger clone is one nucleotide away.

Sequencing used memory CD4+ T cells from blood. This TCR was recovered from an adult in good health and CMV-seropositive.

Read as DNA, the sequence is TGTGCCAGCAGACGACTAGCGGGGACTAAAGAGACCCAGTACTTC. Its protein product is CASRRLAGTKETQYF. This chain joins TRBV6-1 to TRBJ2-5; 11 bases in the junction line up with TRBD2. V is trimmed back by 6 bases and J by 3 bases, and the junction contains 6 bases that no gene match accounts for. Measured from the cysteine to the phenylalanine, the CDR3 is 15 residues long. The read is trimmed to its CDR3 DNA, 45 bases read in frame from base 1. CDR1 and CDR2, per the germline V gene, are MNHNS and SASEGT.